The 3 T cell receptor beta chains given below trace back to one sample, sequenced in a study of shared clonotypes between healthy human individuals. Profiled with immunoSEQ multiplex PCR; TCRdb holds only in-frame clones, not every one. The sample holds around 2.3 million clones, 90% to 97% seen once. The sequencing input was naive CD4+ T cells sorted from blood. Indicated subset: CD45RA+ positively selected. These receptors all come from a man between 18 and 35 years old in good health.

The gene calls are TRBV28 and TRBJ2-7, with a tentative D call TRBD1 (5 bases). The CDR3 runs 12 residues. Germline CDR1 MDHEN, CDR2 SYDVKM. V lost 8 bases and J lost 2, with 10 bases in between. CDR3 DNA sequence: TGTGCCAGCCACAGGTGGACCTACGAGCAGTACTTC. Protein sequence: CASHRWTYEQYF. Complete variable domain (other parts from reference TRBV28 and TRBJ2-7): DVKVTQSSRYLVKRTGEKVFLECVQDMDHENMFWYRQDPGLGLRLIYFSYDVKMKEKGDIPEGYSVSREKKERFSLILESASTNQTSMYLCASHRWTYEQYFGPGTRLTVT.

The chain uses TRBV5-5 and TRBJ1-6, with TRBD1 matching 9 bases. Germline lookup yields CDR1 SGHKS and CDR2 YYEKEE (reference sequence). The CDR3 has 17 amino acids. V lost 0 bases to trimming and J lost 7 bases; unmatched junction nucleotides: 8. CDR3 protein: CASSLGPLGQGNSPLHF. The CDR3 DNA sequence: TGTGCCAGCAGCTTGGGCCCGTTGGGACAGGGAAATTCACCCCTCCACTTT.

In the case of this clone: At one end the junction does not follow the germline gene, possibly because of a read error. The CDR3 loop reads CASSSRGNSRNF. CDR3 bases: TGTGCCAGCAGCTCCCGGGGCAATAGTAGGAACTTC. The chain is built from TRBV7-9 and TRBJ2-7; either TRBD1 or TRBD2 may supply D (5 bases each). CDR1 and CDR2 (germline): SEHNR, FQNEAQ (reference sequence). This CDR3 spans 12 amino acids.